This passage covers 20 T cell receptor beta chains from one sample sequenced in a study of regulatory T cells in long-lasting Graves disease. Sample time point: newly diagnosed GD, antithyroid drugs for less than 3 months. Construction of the TCR library relied on RNA isolated from PBMCs. Arm-PCR with iRepertoire HTBI primers amplified the CDR3 regions for these TCR beta libraries. TCRdb re-called the multiplex PCR reads with MiXCR, one entry per CDR3 protein. Of 440,000 or so distinct CDR3 sequences detected, approximately 15% appear once; the ten largest clones hold roughly a sixth. A further study also used this sample, focusing on T cells in Graves' hyperthyroidism and ophthalmopathy.

The sample consisted of peripheral blood mononuclear cells (PBMCs), taken at new diagnosis, from a patient treated with antithyroid drugs. All receptors come from a woman aged 25 to 45 with Graves disease.

Comment on this clonotype: The junction departs from germline at one end; a sequencing error may be responsible. V usage is TRBV15 and J usage is TRBJ2-1; 8 nucleotides align to TRBD2. Per the germline V gene, CDR1 is LNHNV and CDR2 is YYDKDF (reference sequence). The CDR3 has 16 amino acids. CDR3 sequence reads: CATSVSGAQSYNEQFF. CDR3 coding DNA: TGTGCCACCAGCGTTAGCGGGGCACAATCCTACAATGAGCAGTTTTTC.

V is TRBV6-5 and J is TRBJ2-1, with D perhaps matching TRBD2 (6 bases). Trimming took 4 bases from V and 9 from J, leaving 16 bases between them. CDR3 length equals 14 residues. Germline CDR1 and CDR2: MNHEY and SVGAGI. The CDR3 coding sequence is TGTGCCAGCAGTTCGGGAGTTCCGGGGAGTGAGCAGTTCTTC. Amino acids: CASSSGVPGSEQFF.

This clonotype appeared many times. The rearrangement uses TRBV6-2 or TRBV6-3 and TRBJ1-1, with TRBD1 as a possible D gene (6 bases). This CDR3 is 14 amino acids long. Germline CDR1 and CDR2: MNHEY and SVGEGT. Trimming took off 4 bases at V and 0 bases at J, with 9 bases between the two ends. CDR3 DNA: TGTGCCAGCAGTTCGGACAGTTTGAACACTGAAGCTTTCTTT. It encodes CASSSDSLNTEAFF.

The V call is TRBV5-1, the J call TRBJ2-7; 8 bases map to TRBD2. Germline trimming cut 2 bases from V and 0 bases from J; bases unmatched to any gene: 7. In germline, CDR1 is SGHRS, CDR2 YFSETQ. The length of the CDR3 is 16 residues. The CDR3 is CASSFPSGRSSYEQYF. The CDR3 nucleotides are TGCGCCAGCAGCTTCCCTAGCGGGCGGAGCTCCTACGAGCAGTACTTC.

The rearrangement uses TRBV25-1 and TRBJ2-1; D perhaps matches TRBD2 (5 bases). This CDR3 is 15 amino acids long. V was shortened by 6 bases and J by 9 bases, with 21 bases between the two germline ends. CDR1 and CDR2 from the germline V gene are MGHDK and SYGVNS. Here the CDR3 DNA reads TGTGCCAGCAGCTTAGATAGGTCGTCGGGGAGTGAGCAGTTCTTC. Its protein is CASSLDRSSGSEQFF. Based on the CDR3 plus reference TRBV25-1 and TRBJ2-1, the full variable domain is EADIYQTPRYLVIGTGKKITLECSQTMGHDKMYWYQQDPGMELHLIHYSYGVNSTEKGDLSSESTVSRIRTEHFPLTLESARPSHTSQYLCASSLDRSSGSEQFFGPGTRLTVL.

In this sample, this clonotype turned up many times. The genes are TRBV7-8 and TRBJ2-3; D may be TRBD1 (6 bases). Trimming removed 7 bases from V and 5 bases from J, with 25 bases in between. This CDR3 is 17 amino acids long. Germline assignment: CDR1 SGHVS and CDR2 FQNEAQ. The CDR3 region has the DNA TGTGCCAGCACCGTGGGGGCTAGCCAGGAGTCGGTAGATACGCAGTATTTT. Protein sequence: CASTVGASQESVDTQYF. Combining the CDR3 with reference TRBV7-8 and TRBJ2-3 gives the whole variable domain GAGVSQSPRYKVAKRGQDVALRCDPISGHVSLFWYQQALGQGPEFLTYFQNEAQLDKSGLPSDRFFAERPEGSVSTLKIQRTQQEDSAVYLCASTVGASQESVDTQYFGPGTRLTVL.

This clonotype occurred many times. The chain carries TRBV27 and TRBJ2-3, with TRBD1 as a possible D gene (6 bases). V was trimmed by 6 bases and J by 1 base, leaving 17 bases between them. The CDR3 runs 16 residues. Germline CDR1 is MNHEY and CDR2 is SMNVEV (reference sequence). CDR3 sequence: CASRRGRGIGTDTQYF. Written as DNA, the CDR3 is TGTGCCAGCAGAAGGGGGAGAGGGATCGGCACAGATACGCAGTATTTT.

V and J are TRBV7-9 and TRBJ2-5; 8 nucleotides match TRBD1. The junction had 12 bases not matched to a gene; V was cut back by 4 bases and J by 5 bases. The CDR3 totals 16 residues. CDR1 and CDR2 (germline): SEHNR, FQNEAQ (reference sequence). The CDR3 nucleotides read TGTGCCAGCAGCTCCAGAGGGACAGGAGGGTGGGAGACCCAGTACTTC. Translating gives CASSSRGTGGWETQYF.

This clonotype appeared many times. The chain carries TRBV7-3 and TRBJ2-3; D call uncertain. The CDR3 is 14 residues long. Trimming cost V 5 bases and J 0 bases, with 9 bases left between them. The germline V gene encodes CDR1 SGHTA and CDR2 FQGTGA. The CDR3 protein is CASSPMGSTDTQYF. The CDR3 nucleotides are TGTGCCAGCAGCCCCATGGGGAGCACAGATACGCAGTATTTT.

The rearrangement joins TRBV7-2 to TRBJ1-1; a possible D gene is TRBD1 (6 bases). V was clipped by 2 bases and J by 0 bases, with 10 bases between them. Germline CDR1 reads SGHTA; CDR2 reads FQGNSA. CDR3 size: 15 residues. The chain's CDR3 is CASSLWGALNTEAFF. CDR3 DNA sequence: TGTGCCAGCAGCTTATGGGGGGCTTTGAACACTGAAGCTTTCTTT.

V usage is TRBV7-9 and J usage is TRBJ2-1; the D is unclear. Germline CDR1 is SEHNR and CDR2 is FQNEAQ (reference sequence). This CDR3 comprises 16 residues. Trimming shortened V by 4 bases and J by 3 bases, and 16 bases separated the two germline ends. CDR3 in amino acids: CASSSFLGSRYNEQFF. Here the CDR3 DNA reads TGTGCCAGCAGCTCCTTCCTAGGTAGCCGCTACAATGAGCAGTTCTTC.

This clonotype was counted between two and nine times. The chain is built from TRBV27 and TRBJ2-6; 9 bases are shared with TRBD1. With V trimmed by 8 bases and J by 0 bases, 8 bases remained unmatched. This CDR3 has 17 residues. Germline V gene lookup returns CDR1 MNHEY and CDR2 SMNVEV (reference sequence). CDR3 bases: TGTGCCAGCGGGAGGGACAGGGCAACCTCTGGGGCCAACGTCCTGACTTTC. It yields the protein CASGRDRATSGANVLTF.

DNA of the CDR3: TGTGCCACCAGTGATCCTCGAGGGGAGGAAAGTGAGCAGTTCTTC. The encoded protein is CATSDPRGEESEQFF. The V call is TRBV24-1, the J call TRBJ2-1; D may be TRBD2 (6 bases). Germline CDR1 reads KGHDR; CDR2 reads SFDVKD. This CDR3 has 15 amino acids. V was pared by 3 bases and J by 9 bases, with 17 bases between.

Comments on this clonotype: This may stem from a read error, because a much larger clone lies one nucleotide away. The chain carries TRBV6-2 or TRBV6-3 and TRBJ1-1, with 7 bases matching TRBD1. V dropped 8 bases and J dropped 4; count of bases not matched to a gene: 13. CDR3 length: 15 residues. Germline CDR1 is MNHEY and CDR2 is SVGEGT. The DNA for the CDR3 is TGTGCCAGCGGTGACTATGGACAGGCGGGCACTGAAGCTTTCTTT. This encodes CASGDYGQAGTEAFF.

Only a few counts were recorded for this clonotype. The chain uses TRBV9 and TRBJ2-5; D possibly corresponds to TRBD2 (6 bases). The CDR3 is 16 amino acids. The V gene's germline CDR1 is SGDLS and CDR2 YYNGEE. Trimming cost V 3 bases and J 2 bases, with 17 bases left between them. The CDR3 coding sequence is TGTGCCAGCAGCGCACGCGGGACGGTGGCTCAAGAGACCCAGTACTTC. As protein: CASSARGTVAQETQYF.

The chain combines TRBV19 with TRBJ2-1; 7 bases fit TRBD1. Germline loops: CDR1 LNHDA, CDR2 SQIVND (reference sequence). J gave up 7 bases and V 3 bases, and 18 bases lay outside the gene matches. CDR3 length equals 18 residues. The CDR3 DNA reads as TGTGCCAGTAGTATCCCCCCGACAGGGACCTCCTGGGGGAATGAGCAGTTCTTC. Translation: CASSIPPTGTSWGNEQFF.

This clonotype was seen only a few times. This chain's CDR3 is CASMEGGGNTGELFF. CDR3 nucleotides: TGTGCCAGCATGGAGGGGGGCGGGAACACCGGGGAGCTGTTTTTT. The V and J genes are TRBV5-6 and TRBJ2-2; D may be TRBD1 or TRBD2 (6 bases each). Germline values: CDR1 SGHDT, CDR2 YYEEEE. Trimming pared 6 bases from V and 1 base from J, leaving 13 bases between. The CDR3 contains 15 residues.

This clonotype was observed at least ten times. V usage is TRBV30 and J usage is TRBJ1-1; 7 nucleotides agree with TRBD1. Germline loops: CDR1 GTSNPN, CDR2 SVGIG (reference sequence). The CDR3 spans 12 residues. With 5 bases clipped from V and 8 bases from J, the junction kept 8 bases outside the gene matches. CDR3 nucleotides: TGTGCCTGGGGACAGGTGCCGACCGAAGCTTTCTTT. This encodes CAWGQVPTEAFF.

This clonotype occurred many times. The V call is TRBV5-1, the J call TRBJ2-7; D unclear. The V end lost 1 base, the J end lost 5 bases, and 13 bases lay between the germline ends. The CDR3 runs to 14 residues. Germline V gives CDR1 SGHRS, CDR2 YFSETQ. The CDR3 DNA is TGCGCCAGCAGCTTGTCAGCTACCCTTGACGAGCAGTACTTC. Its protein is CASSLSATLDEQYF.

V and J are TRBV19 and TRBJ2-3, with 11 positions matching TRBD2. V lost 4 bases to trimming and J lost 4 bases; unmatched junction nucleotides: 1. This CDR3 has 14 residues. Germline-derived CDR1 and CDR2 are LNHDA and SQIVND (reference sequence). The chain's CDR3 is CASSKGLAADTQYF. The CDR3 coding sequence is TGTGCCAGTAGTAAGGGACTAGCGGCAGATACGCAGTATTTT.